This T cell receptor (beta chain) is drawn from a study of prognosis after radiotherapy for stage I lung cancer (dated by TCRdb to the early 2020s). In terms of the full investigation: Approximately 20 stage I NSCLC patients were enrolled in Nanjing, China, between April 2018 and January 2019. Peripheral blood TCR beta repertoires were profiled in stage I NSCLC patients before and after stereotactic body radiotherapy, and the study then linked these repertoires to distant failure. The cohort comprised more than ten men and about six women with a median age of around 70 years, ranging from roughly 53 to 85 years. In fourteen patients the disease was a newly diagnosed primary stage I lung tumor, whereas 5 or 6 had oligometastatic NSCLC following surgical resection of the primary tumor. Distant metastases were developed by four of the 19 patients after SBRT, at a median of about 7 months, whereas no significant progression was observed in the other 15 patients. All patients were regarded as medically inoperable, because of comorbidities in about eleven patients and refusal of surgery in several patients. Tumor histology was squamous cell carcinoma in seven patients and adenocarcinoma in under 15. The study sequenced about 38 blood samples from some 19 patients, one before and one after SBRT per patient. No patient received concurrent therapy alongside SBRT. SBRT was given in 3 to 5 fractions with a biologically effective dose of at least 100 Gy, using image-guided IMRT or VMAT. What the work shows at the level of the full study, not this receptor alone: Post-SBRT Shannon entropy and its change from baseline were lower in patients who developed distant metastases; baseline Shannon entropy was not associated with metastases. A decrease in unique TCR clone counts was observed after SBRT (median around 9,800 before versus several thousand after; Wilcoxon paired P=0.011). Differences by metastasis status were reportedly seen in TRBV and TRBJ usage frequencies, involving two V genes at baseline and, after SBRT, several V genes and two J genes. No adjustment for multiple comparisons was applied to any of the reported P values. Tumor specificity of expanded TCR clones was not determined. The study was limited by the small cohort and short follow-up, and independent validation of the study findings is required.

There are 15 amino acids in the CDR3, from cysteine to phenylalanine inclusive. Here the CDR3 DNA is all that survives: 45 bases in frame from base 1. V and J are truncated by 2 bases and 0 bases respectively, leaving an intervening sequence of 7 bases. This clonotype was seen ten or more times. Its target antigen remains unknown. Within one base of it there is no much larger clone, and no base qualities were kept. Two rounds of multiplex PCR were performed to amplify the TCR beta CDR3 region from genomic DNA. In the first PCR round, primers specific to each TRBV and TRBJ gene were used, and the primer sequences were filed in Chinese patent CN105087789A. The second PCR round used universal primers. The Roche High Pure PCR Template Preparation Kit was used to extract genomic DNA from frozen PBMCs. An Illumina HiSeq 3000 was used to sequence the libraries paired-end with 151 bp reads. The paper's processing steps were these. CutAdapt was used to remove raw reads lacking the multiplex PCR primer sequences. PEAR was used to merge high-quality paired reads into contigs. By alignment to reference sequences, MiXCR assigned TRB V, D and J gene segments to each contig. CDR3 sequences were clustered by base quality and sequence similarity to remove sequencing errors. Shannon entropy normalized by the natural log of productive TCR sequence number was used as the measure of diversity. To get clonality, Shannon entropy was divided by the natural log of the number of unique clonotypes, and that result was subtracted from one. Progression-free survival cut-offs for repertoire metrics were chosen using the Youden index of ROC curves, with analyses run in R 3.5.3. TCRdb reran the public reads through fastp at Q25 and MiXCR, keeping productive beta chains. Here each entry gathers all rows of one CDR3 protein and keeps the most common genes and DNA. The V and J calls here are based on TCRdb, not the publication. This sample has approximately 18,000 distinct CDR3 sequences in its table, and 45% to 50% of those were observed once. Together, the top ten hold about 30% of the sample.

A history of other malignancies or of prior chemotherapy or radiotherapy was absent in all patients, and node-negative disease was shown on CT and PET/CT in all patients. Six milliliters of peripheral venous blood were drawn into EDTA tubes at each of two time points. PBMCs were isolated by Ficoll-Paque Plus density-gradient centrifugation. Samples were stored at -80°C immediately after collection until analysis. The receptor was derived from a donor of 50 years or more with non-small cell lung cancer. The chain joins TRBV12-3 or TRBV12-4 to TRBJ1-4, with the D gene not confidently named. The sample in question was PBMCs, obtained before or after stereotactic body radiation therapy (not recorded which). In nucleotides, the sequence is TGTGCCAGCAGTTTAAGAGGACCAACTAATGAAAAACTGTTTTTT. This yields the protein CASSLRGPTNEKLFF.